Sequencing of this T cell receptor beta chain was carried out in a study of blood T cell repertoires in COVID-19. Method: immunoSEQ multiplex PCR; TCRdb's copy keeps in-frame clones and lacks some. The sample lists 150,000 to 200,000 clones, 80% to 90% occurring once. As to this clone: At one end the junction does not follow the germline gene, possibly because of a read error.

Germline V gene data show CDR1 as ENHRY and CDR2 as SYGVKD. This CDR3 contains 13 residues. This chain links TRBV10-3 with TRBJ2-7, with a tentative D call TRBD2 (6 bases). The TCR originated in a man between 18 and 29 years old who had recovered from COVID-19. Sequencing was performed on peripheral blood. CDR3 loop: CAISERDSNEQYF. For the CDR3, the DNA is TGTGCCATCAGTGAGCGGGACTCCAACGAGCAGTACTTC.